This T cell receptor (beta chain) was observed in a study of blood T cell repertoires in COVID-19. Study context: Specimens from acute and convalescent COVID-19 originated in the United States, Italy and Spain. T cells, B-cell-depleted T cells, or PBMCs supplied cDNA or gDNA.

Trimming cost V 7 bases and J 5 bases, with 17 bases left between them. The CDR3 has 13 residues. The V gene's germline CDR1 is SQVTM and CDR2 ANQGSEA. Methods used by the authors: Amplification of reference gene primers provided the estimated nucleated cell counts. Assay used: immunoSEQ multiplex PCR; TCRdb lists only in-frame clones, some missing. That table supplies the V and J calls and clone size; D and trimming were determined from the DNA. Of around 64,000 clones listed, around 84% are singletons. The chain joins TRBV29-1 to TRBJ2-5; TRBD2 might be the D (6 bases). This TCR was sampled from a man in his forties or fifties with active COVID-19. The sample comprised peripheral blood. The CDR3 loop reads CSGVWDAGETQYF. Here the CDR3 DNA reads TGCAGCGGAGTTTGGGACGCGGGGGAGACCCAGTACTTC.